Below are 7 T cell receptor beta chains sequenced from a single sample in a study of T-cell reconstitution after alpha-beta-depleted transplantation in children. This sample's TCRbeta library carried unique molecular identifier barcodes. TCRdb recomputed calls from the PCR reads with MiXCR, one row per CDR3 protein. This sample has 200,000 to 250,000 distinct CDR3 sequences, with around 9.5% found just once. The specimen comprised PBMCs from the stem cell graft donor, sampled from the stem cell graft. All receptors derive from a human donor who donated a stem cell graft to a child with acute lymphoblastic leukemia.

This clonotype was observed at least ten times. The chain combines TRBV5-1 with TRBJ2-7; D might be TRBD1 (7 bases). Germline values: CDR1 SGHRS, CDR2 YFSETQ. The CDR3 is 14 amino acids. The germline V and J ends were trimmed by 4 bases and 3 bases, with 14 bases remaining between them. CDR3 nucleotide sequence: TGCGCCAGCAGCCCGGAGGGACAGTACTACGAGCAGTACTTC. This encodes CASSPEGQYYEQYF.

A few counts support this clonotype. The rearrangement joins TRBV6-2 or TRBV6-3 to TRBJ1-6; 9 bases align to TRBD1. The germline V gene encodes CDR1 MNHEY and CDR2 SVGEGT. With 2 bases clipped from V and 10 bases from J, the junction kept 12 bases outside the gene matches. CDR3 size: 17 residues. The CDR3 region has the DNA TGTGCCAGCAGTTACCTGTTGTTCGGGACAGGGACATCACCCCTCCACTTT. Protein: CASSYLLFGTGTSPLHF.

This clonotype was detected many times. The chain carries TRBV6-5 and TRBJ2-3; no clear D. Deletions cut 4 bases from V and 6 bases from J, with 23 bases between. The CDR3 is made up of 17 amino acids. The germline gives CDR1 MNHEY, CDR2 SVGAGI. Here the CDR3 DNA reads TGTGCCAGCAGTTCAACCTCCCCCGAGGCCGGCGGCGATACGCAGTATTTT. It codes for CASSSTSPEAGGDTQYF.

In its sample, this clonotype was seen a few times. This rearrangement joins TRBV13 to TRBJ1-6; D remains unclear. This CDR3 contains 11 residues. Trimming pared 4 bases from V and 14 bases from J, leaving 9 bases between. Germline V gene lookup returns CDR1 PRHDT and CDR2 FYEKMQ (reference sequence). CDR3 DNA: TGTGCCAGCAGCTCGGGAGGGTCCCTCCACTTT. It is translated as CASSSGGSLHF.

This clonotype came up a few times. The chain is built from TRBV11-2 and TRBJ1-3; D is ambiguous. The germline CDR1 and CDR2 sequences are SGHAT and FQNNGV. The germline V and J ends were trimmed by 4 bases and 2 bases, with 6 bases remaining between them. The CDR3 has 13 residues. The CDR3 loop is CASSSRAGNTIYF. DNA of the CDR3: TGTGCCAGCAGCTCTAGGGCTGGAAACACCATATATTTT.

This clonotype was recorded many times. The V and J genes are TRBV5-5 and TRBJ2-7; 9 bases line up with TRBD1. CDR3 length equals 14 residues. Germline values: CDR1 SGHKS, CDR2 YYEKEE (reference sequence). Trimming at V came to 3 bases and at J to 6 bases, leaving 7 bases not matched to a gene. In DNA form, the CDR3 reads TGTGCCAGCAGCTACGAGGGACAGGGATCCGAGCAGTACTTC. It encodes CASSYEGQGSEQYF.

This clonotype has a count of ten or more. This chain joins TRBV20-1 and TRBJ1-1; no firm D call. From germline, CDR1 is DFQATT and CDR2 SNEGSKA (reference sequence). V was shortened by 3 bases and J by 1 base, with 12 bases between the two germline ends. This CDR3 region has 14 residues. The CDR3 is CSARDGGPNTEAFF. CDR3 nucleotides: TGCAGTGCTAGGGACGGCGGACCGAACACTGAAGCTTTCTTT.